This TCR beta chain was sequenced in a study of PD-1 blockade in classical Hodgkin lymphoma. CDR1 SQVTM and CDR2 ANQGSEA come from the germline V gene. V lost 3 bases, J lost 9 bases, and 7 bases stayed unmatched. The CDR3 has 14 residues. The protocol was immunoSEQ multiplex PCR, while the TCRdb copy is restricted to in-frame clones and leaves out a portion. The sample carries some 30,000 clones, roughly 71% recorded once. Each patient relapsed following autologous stem cell transplantation, and prior brentuximab vedotin exposure differed. By sample fraction, this clone is medium-sized (0.01 to 0.1%).

The J gene is TRBJ2-1, the V gene TRBV29-1; TRBD2 matches 11 bases. The clonotype was recovered from a human donor with classical Hodgkin lymphoma. Sample: peripheral blood mononuclear cells (PBMCs), taken before the second cycle of nivolumab. CDR3 in amino acids: CSVEVLAGVTEQFF. As DNA, the CDR3 is TGCAGCGTTGAGGTACTAGCGGGAGTTACTGAGCAGTTCTTC.